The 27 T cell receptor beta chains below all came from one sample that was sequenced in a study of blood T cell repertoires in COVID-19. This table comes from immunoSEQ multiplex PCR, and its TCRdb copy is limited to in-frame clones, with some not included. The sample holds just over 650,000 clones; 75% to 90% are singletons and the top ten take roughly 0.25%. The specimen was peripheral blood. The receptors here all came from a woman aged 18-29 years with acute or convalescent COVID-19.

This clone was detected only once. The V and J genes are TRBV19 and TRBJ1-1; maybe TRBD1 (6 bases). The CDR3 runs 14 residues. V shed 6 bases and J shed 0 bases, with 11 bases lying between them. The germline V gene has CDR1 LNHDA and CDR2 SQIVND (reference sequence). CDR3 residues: CASRSGQLNTEAFF. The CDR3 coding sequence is TGTGCCAGTAGATCAGGACAGCTGAACACTGAAGCTTTCTTT. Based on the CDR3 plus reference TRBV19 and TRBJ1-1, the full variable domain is DGGITQSPKYLFRKEGQNVTLSCEQNLNHDAMYWYRQDPGQGLRLIYYSQIVNDFQKGDIAEGYSVSREKKESFPLTVTSAQKNPTAFYLCASRSGQLNTEAFFGQGTRLTVV.

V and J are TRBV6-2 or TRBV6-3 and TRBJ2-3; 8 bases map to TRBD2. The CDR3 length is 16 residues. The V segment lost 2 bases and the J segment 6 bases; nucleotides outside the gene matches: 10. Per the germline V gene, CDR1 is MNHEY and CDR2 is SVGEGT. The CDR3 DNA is TGTGCCAGCAGTTACCCCTCCGGGACTAGGGGGGATACGCAGTATTTT. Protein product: CASSYPSGTRGDTQYF.

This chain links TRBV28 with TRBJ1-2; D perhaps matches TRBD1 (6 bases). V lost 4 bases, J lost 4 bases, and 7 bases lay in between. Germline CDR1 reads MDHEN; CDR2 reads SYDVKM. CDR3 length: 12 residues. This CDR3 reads CASSSDSYGYTF. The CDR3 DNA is TGTGCCAGCAGTTCGGACAGCTATGGCTACACCTTC.

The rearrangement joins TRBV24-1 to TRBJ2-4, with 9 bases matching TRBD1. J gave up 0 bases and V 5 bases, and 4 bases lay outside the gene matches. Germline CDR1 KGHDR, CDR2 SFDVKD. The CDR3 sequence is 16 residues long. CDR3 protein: CATSGGQGPAKNIQYF. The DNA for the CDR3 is TGTGCCACCAGTGGCGGACAGGGGCCAGCCAAAAACATTCAGTACTTC.

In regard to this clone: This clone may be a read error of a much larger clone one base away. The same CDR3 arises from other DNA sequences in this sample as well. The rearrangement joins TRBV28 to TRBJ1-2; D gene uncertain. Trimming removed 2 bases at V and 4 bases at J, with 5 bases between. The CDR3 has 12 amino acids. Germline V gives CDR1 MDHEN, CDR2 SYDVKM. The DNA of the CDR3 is TGTGCCAGCAGTTTAGAGGGCTATGGCTACACCTTC. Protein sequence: CASSLEGYGYTF.

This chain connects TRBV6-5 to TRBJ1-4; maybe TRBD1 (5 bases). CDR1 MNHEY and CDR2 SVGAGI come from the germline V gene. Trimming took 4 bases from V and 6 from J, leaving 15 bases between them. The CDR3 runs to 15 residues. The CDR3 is CASSSTGPGYEKLFF. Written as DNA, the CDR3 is TGTGCCAGCAGTTCCACAGGCCCCGGGTATGAAAAACTGTTTTTT.

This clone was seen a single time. CDR3: CASTLLGGPYGYTF. In DNA, the CDR3 is TGTGCCAGTACCCTCCTGGGGGGACCCTATGGCTACACCTTC. The chain links TRBV19 to TRBJ1-2, with a tentative D call TRBD1 (5 bases). With 7 bases removed from V and 4 bases from J, the gap between germline ends came to 16 bases. The CDR3 loop spans 14 amino acids. The germline V gene has CDR1 LNHDA and CDR2 SQIVND (reference sequence).

The CDR3 DNA reads as TGTGCCAGCAGCTTAACGACAGGGGGGACGCAGTATTTT. Protein sequence: CASSLTTGGTQYF. This chain connects TRBV7-3 to TRBJ2-3, with 9 positions matching TRBD1. V trimming: 0 bases; J trimming: 9 bases; junction bases outside the gene matches: 1. Germline-derived CDR1 and CDR2 are SGHTA and FQGTGA. This CDR3 comprises 13 residues.

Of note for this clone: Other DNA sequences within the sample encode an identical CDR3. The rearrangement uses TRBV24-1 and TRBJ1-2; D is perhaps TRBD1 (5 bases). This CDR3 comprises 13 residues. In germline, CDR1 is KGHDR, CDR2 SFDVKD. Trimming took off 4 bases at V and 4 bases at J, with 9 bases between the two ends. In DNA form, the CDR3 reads TGTGCCACCAGTGACCCCGACAGCTATGGCTACACCTTC. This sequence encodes CATSDPDSYGYTF.

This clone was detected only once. CDR3 coding DNA: TGTGCCAGCAGCAGTGGAGAAGGGAGGGTCCAGCATTTT. As protein: CASSSGEGRVQHF. The gene calls are TRBV21-1 and TRBJ1-5. TRBV21-1 corresponds to a pseudogene. This CDR3 is built from 13 residues.

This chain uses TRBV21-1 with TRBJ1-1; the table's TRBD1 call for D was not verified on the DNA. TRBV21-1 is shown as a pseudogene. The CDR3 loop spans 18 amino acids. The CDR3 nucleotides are TGTGCCAGCAGCAAAGCCCCCGATAAGAAAGGGGCCGGCACTGAAGCTTTCTTT. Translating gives CASSKAPDKKGAGTEAFF.

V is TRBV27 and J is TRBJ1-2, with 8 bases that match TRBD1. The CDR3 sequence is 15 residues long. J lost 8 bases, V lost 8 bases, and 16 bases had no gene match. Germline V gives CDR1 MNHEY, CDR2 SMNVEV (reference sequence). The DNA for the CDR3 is TGTGCCAGCTCGATTGGCTCGGACAGGGCTAGGGGCTACACCTTC. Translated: CASSIGSDRARGYTF.

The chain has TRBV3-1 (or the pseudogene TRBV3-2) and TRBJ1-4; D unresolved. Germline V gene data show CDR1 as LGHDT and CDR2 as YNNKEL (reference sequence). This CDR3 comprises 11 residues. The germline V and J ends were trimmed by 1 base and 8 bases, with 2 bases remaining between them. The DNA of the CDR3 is TGTGCCAGCAGCCAAGCAGAAAAACTGTTTTTT. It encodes CASSQAEKLFF.

The CDR3 DNA follows: TGTGCCAGCAGCTTGGTAGGCAGGGGCGACTATGGCTACACCTTC. Amino acid sequence: CASSLVGRGDYGYTF. The rearrangement joins TRBV5-4 to TRBJ1-2; possibly TRBD1 for D (6 bases). The CDR3 has 15 residues. Trimming stripped 0 bases from V and 3 bases from J, with 12 bases between. Germline V gene data show CDR1 as SGHNT and CDR2 as YYREEE (reference sequence). The whole variable domain, filled in from reference TRBV5-4 and TRBJ1-2, reads ETGVTQSPTHLIKTRGQQVTLRCSSQSGHNTVSWYQQALGQGPQFIFQYYREEENGRGNFPPRFSGLQFPNYSSELNVNALELDDSALYLCASSLVGRGDYGYTFGSGTRLTVV.

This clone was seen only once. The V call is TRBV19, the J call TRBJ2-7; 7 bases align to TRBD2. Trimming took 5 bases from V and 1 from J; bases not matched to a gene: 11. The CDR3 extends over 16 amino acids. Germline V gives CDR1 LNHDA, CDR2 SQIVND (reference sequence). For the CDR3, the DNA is TGTGCCAGTAGTTACGGGACCGGGACTAAGTCCTACGAGCAGTACTTC. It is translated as CASSYGTGTKSYEQYF.

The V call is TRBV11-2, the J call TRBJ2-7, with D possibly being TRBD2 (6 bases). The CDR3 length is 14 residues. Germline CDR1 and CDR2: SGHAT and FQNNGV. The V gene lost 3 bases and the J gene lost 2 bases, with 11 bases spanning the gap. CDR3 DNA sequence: TGTGCCAGCAGCTTGGACTATGGGGCCTACGAGCAGTACTTC. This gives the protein CASSLDYGAYEQYF.

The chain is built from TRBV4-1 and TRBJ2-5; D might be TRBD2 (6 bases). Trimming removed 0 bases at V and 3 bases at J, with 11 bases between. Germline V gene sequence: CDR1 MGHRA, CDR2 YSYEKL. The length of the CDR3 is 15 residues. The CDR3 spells CASSQDPGVKETQYF. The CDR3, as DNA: TGCGCCAGCAGCCAAGACCCGGGGGTTAAAGAGACCCAGTACTTC.

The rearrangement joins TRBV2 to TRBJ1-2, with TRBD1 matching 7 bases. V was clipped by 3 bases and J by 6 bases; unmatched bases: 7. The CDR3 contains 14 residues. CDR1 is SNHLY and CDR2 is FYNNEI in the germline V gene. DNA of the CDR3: TGTGCCAGCAGTGAGAGGGGGCGCATCGATGGCTACACCTTC. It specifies CASSERGRIDGYTF.

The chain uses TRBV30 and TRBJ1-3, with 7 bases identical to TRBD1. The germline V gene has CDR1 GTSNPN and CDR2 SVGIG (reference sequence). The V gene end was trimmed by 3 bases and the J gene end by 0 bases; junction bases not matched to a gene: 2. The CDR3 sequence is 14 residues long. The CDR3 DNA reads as TGTGCCTGGAGGGGGACAGACTCTGGAAACACCATATATTTT. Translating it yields CAWRGTDSGNTIYF. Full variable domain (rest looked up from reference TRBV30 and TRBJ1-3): SQTIHQWPATLVQPVGSPLSLECTVEGTSNPNLYWYRQAAGRGLQLLFYSVGIGQISSEVPQNLSASRPQDRQFILSSKKLLLSDSGFYLCAWRGTDSGNTIYFGEGSWLTVV.

This chain's CDR3 is CATSPPTRGNTEAFF. CDR3 in DNA: TGTGCCACCAGCCCCCCCACCAGGGGGAACACTGAAGCTTTCTTT. V gene TRBV15 combines with J gene TRBJ1-1; the D gene is possibly TRBD1 (6 bases). V lost 5 bases and J lost 1, with 14 bases in between. The germline CDR1 and CDR2 sequences are LNHNV and YYDKDF (reference sequence). This CDR3 has 15 amino acids.

DNA of the CDR3: TGCGCCAGCAGCTTATCAGGGGGGAACCCCTACGAGCAGTACTTC. Amino acids: CASSLSGGNPYEQYF. This sequence joins TRBV5-1 and TRBJ2-7, with D possibly TRBD1 on 7 matching bases. Germline CDR1 is SGHRS and CDR2 is YFSETQ. The CDR3 totals 15 residues. V shed 2 bases and J shed 2 bases, with 14 bases lying between them.

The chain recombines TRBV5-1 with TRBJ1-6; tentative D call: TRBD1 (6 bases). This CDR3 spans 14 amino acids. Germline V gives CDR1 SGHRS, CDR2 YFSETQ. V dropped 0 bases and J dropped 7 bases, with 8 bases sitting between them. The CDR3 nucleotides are TGCGCCAGCAGCTTGGGGACAGTCAATTCACCCCTCCACTTT. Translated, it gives CASSLGTVNSPLHF.

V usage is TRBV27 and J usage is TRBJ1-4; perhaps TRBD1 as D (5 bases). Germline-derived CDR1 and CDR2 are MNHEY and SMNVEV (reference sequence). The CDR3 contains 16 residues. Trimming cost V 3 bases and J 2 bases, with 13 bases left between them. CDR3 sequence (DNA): TGTGCCAGCAGTTTGCATATGGGGCTGACTAATGAAAAACTGTTTTTT. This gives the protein CASSLHMGLTNEKLFF.

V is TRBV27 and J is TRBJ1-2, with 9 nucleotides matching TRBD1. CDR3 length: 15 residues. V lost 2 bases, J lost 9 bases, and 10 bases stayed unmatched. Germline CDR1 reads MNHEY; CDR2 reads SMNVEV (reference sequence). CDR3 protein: CASSLGQGLFYSYTF. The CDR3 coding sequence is TGTGCCAGCAGTTTAGGACAGGGGCTGTTTTATAGCTACACCTTC.

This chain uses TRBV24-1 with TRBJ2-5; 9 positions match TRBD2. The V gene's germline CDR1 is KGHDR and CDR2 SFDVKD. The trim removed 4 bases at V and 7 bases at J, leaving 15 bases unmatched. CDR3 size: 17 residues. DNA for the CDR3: TGTGCCACCAGTGACCCCCAGGGGCGGGGGGGCCTCGGGACCCAGTACTTC. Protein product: CATSDPQGRGGLGTQYF.

The CDR3 coding sequence is TGTGCCAGCTCACAGATAAAAGCGAACACTGAAGCTTTCTTT. Amino acid sequence: CASSQIKANTEAFF. The chain uses TRBV28 and TRBJ1-1; D gene unclear. Per germline, CDR1 MDHEN and CDR2 SYDVKM. The V and J ends lost 8 bases and 1 base respectively, with 14 bases between them. The CDR3 loop spans 14 amino acids.

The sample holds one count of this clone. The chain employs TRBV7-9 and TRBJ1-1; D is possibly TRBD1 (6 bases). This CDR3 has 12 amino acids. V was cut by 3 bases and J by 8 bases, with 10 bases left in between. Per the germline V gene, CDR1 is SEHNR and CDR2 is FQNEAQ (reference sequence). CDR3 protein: CASSFGQTEAFF. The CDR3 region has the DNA TGTGCCAGCAGCTTCGGACAGACCGAAGCTTTCTTT. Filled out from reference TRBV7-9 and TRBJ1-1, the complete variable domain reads DTGVSQNPRHKITKRGQNVTFRCDPISEHNRLYWYRQTLGQGPEFLTYFQNEAQLEKSRLLSDRFSAERPKGSFSTLEIQRTEQGDSAMYLCASSFGQTEAFFGQGTRLTVV.